A selection of T cell receptor beta chains follows, all from one sample in a study of blood T cells in healthy people across ages. TCRdb processed the 5' RACE reads anew with MiXCR; each CDR3 protein has one entry. The table has roughly 1,500,000 distinct CDR3 sequences, about 40% seen once; the top ten hold roughly 8.2%. Sample: blood. Every receptor here comes from a woman between 18 and 29 years old in good health. CDR3s leave out the opening cysteine and the closing phenylalanine or tryptophan.

V gene	J gene	CDR3 protein
TRBV28	TRBJ2-2	ASSSSGGVNTGELF
TRBV15	TRBJ2-1	ATSGTTGTGHNEQF
TRBV7-7	TRBJ2-1	ASSLGPSGRADNEQF
TRBV10-3	TRBJ1-2	AIRGQDYGYT
TRBV30	TRBJ1-6	ACTGLSTSPLH
TRBV5-1	TRBJ2-7	ASSFDRHEQY
TRBV29-1	TRBJ1-2	SVTTGKVGYT
TRBV2	TRBJ2-3	ASTSALGTDTQY
TRBV9	TRBJ1-1	ASSVVEQGEDTEAF
TRBV3-1	TRBJ2-5	ASSPLEGAPLQETQY
TRBV4-1	TRBJ1-6	ASSQDRTGVSSYNSPLH
TRBV2	NA	ASSVGLHNEQY
TRBV6-5	TRBJ1-2	ASSLRQTSYGYT
TRBV3-1	TRBJ1-1	ASSQPFNRGNAEAF
TRBV3-1	TRBJ2-3	ASSRLAGRADTQY
TRBV6-2/TRBV6-3	TRBJ2-1	ASSSRTGTPSIYNEQF
TRBV7-9	NA	ASSLTDPPWNEQY
TRBV5-1	TRBJ2-1	ASSSTNGGRNEQF
TRBV6-5	TRBJ2-1	ASSYSGGPSYNEQF
TRBV6-5	TRBJ1-2	ASRLQGDNGYT
TRBV27	TRBJ2-7	ASSSSSGRPESSYEQY
TRBV6-6	TRBJ1-5	ASSLPPWADSNQPQH
TRBV2	TRBJ2-2	ASSEERPGELF
TRBV7-2	TRBJ2-3	ASSRTGAGPGAGTQY
TRBV10-3	TRBJ1-3	AISPSGGRRNTIY
TRBV6-2/TRBV6-3	TRBJ2-5	ASSYNWGNQETQY
TRBV20-1	TRBJ2-7	SASYTVSYEQY
TRBV5-1	TRBJ2-5	ASSLNSAGGEAQY
TRBV20-1	TRBJ1-3	SAIPRQGSVNTIY
TRBV27	TRBJ1-5	ASSLREDGQPQH
TRBV20-1	TRBJ1-1	SARGLWAEAF
TRBV20-1	TRBJ2-7	SASDRTYEQY
TRBV20-1	TRBJ2-1	SGRGTPSGEQF
TRBV5-1	NA	ASSAGALFYEQY
TRBV5-5	TRBJ2-4	ASSLVTGPPTKAKNIQY
TRBV13	TRBJ2-1	ASRKLAGGNTYNEQF
TRBV5-1	TRBJ2-7	ASSLLLADSYEQY
TRBV20-1	TRBJ2-1	SATLLGGSYNEQF
TRBV11-2	TRBJ1-1	ASSWTGTGTEAF
TRBV7-2	TRBJ2-3	ASSQFRAGGGDTQY
TRBV6-1	TRBJ2-2	ASRQGTASNTGELF
TRBV5-6	TRBJ1-2	ASSLAMPGTAYGYT
TRBV12-3/TRBV12-4	TRBJ1-4	ASSPGGGTAKLF
TRBV14	NA	ASSLSGIYNEQY
TRBV6-5	TRBJ1-1	ASSYSMGGTEAF
TRBV29-1	TRBJ1-2	SVTNRFDYGYT
TRBV20-1	TRBJ1-5	SAKGGRNQPQH
TRBV28	TRBJ1-1	ASRPSFLGQVPNTEAF
TRBV20-1	TRBJ2-7	SAISGGALGEQY
TRBV7-2	TRBJ2-7	ASSSFTQSYEQY
TRBV7-9	TRBJ2-5	ASSFVSGRAYGQY
TRBV7-9	TRBJ2-7	ASSLSELASYEQY
TRBV29-1	TRBJ1-1	SAGGLSTEAF
TRBV7-2	TRBJ1-2	ASSLGPENGYT
TRBV2	TRBJ1-2	ASRDRTGGYT
TRBV12-3/TRBV12-4	TRBJ2-1	ASSRPVLAAPYNEQF
TRBV20-1	TRBJ2-7	SARTPGLRYEQY
TRBV6-6	TRBJ2-7	ASSKDTAGTNYEQY
TRBV3-1	NA	ASSQDTGTSKYEQY
TRBV12-3/TRBV12-4	TRBJ2-5	ASGTSGETQY